Listed below are T cell receptor beta chains from one sample, sequenced in a study of cytomegalovirus exposure and HLA in healthy donors. Profiled with immunoSEQ multiplex PCR; TCRdb holds only in-frame clones, not every one. The sample records around 150,000 clones, 65% to 70% being singletons. The sequenced sample was PBMCs. The receptors come from a woman between 18 and 30 years old in good health and CMV-seropositive. Each CDR3 is given with its conserved first and last residue. The D gene is left open where the match is weak. The size entry is marked missing in some rows and otherwise reads once, few, many or a size class.

clone_size,v_call,j_call,d_call,cdr3_aa,cdr3_nt
NA,TRBV5-1,TRBJ2-5,NA,CASSLATRQETQYF,TGCGCCAGCAGCTTGGCTACCCGGCAAGAGACCCAGTACTTC
NA,TRBV29-1,TRBJ2-7,TRBD2,CSVVRTSGEQYF,TGCAGCGTTGTGCGGACTAGCGGCGAGCAGTACTTC
NA,TRBV25-1,TRBJ2-3,NA,CASSMGLGTDTQYF,TGTGCCAGCAGTATGGGACTTGGCACAGATACGCAGTATTTT
NA,TRBV10-3,TRBJ2-7,NA,CAISESPQGREQYF,TGTGCCATCAGTGAGTCACCCCAGGGTCGCGAGCAGTACTTC
NA,TRBV19,TRBJ1-2,TRBD1,CASSKRTGSVSYGYTF,TGTGCCAGTAGTAAGCGGACAGGGTCGGTTAGCTATGGCTACACCTTC
NA,TRBV7-3,TRBJ2-1,NA,CASSPQPSNREVEQFF,TGTGCCAGCAGCCCCCAACCCTCAAACAGGGAAGTCGAGCAGTTCTTC
NA,TRBV25-1,TRBJ1-6,NA,CASSEYGRGSFYNSPLHF,TGTGCCAGCAGTGAGTACGGAAGGGGAAGCTTTTATAATTCACCCCTCCACTTT
once,TRBV2,TRBJ2-1,TRBD2,CASSAHGLAGDYNEQFF,TGTGCCAGCAGTGCCCACGGACTAGCGGGGGACTACAATGAGCAGTTCTTC
NA,TRBV6-1,TRBJ2-1,NA,CASSDLSDEQFF,TGTGCCAGCAGTGACCTATCTGATGAGCAGTTCTTC
few,TRBV6-1,TRBJ2-3,NA,CASRQDTDTQYF,TGTGCCAGCAGGCAGGACACAGATACGCAGTATTTT
NA,TRBV9,TRBJ2-5,TRBD1,CASSVEWGQTETQYF,TGTGCCAGCAGCGTAGAGTGGGGACAGACAGAGACCCAGTACTTC
NA,TRBV4-1,TRBJ2-2,NA,CASSQEGSRPGELFF,TGCGCCAGCAGCCAAGAGGGTAGCCGTCCCGGGGAGCTGTTTTTT
NA,TRBV2,TRBJ2-5,TRBD2,CASSRTSEETQYF,TGTGCCAGCAGCCGGACTAGCGAAGAGACCCAGTACTTC
NA,TRBV27,TRBJ2-1,NA,CASSLGKSRGNEQFF,TGTGCCAGCAGTTTGGGTAAAAGCCGGGGCAATGAGCAGTTCTTC
NA,TRBV10-1,TRBJ2-1,NA,CASYEAGQNNEQFF,TGCGCCAGCTACGAGGCGGGACAGAACAATGAGCAGTTCTTC
once,TRBV27,TRBJ2-1,NA,CASSFVGGNEQFF,TGTGCCAGCAGTTTTGTGGGGGGTAATGAGCAGTTCTTC
NA,TRBV6-5,TRBJ1-1,NA,CASSRRRGITEAFF,TGTGCCAGCAGCCGCCGAAGGGGCATCACTGAAGCTTTCTTT
NA,TRBV7-9,TRBJ2-1,NA,CASSLVSGYNEQFF,TGTGCCAGCAGCTTAGTATCGGGGTACAATGAGCAGTTCTTC
NA,TRBV6-1,TRBJ2-7,NA,CASSESSYEQYF,TGTGCCAGCAGTGAGAGCTCCTACGAGCAGTACTTC
once,TRBV7-8,TRBJ2-3,TRBD2,CASSLVGTSGRITDTQYF,TGTGCCAGCAGCTTAGTTGGGACTAGCGGGAGAATCACAGATACGCAGTATTTT
once,TRBV5-4,TRBJ2-7,TRBD1,CASSMTGEVYEQYF,TGTGCCAGCAGCATGACAGGGGAGGTCTACGAGCAGTACTTC
NA,TRBV27,TRBJ1-6,NA,CASSFRVSYNSPLHF,TGTGCCAGCAGTTTCCGGGTTTCCTATAATTCACCCCTCCACTTT
few,TRBV4-3,TRBJ2-5,NA,CASSQDEETQYF,TGCGCCAGCAGCCAAGATGAGGAGACCCAGTACTTC
NA,TRBV6-5,TRBJ1-3,NA,CASSYLGEENTIYF,TGTGCCAGCAGTTACCTCGGAGAGGAAAACACCATATATTTT
few,TRBV29-1,TRBJ1-1,NA,CSVTGPDGEAFF,TGCAGCGTTACAGGGCCCGACGGCGAAGCTTTCTTT
NA,TRBV5-6,TRBJ2-1,NA,CASSLEGAHNEQFF,TGTGCCAGCAGCTTGGAGGGAGCTCACAATGAGCAGTTCTTC
NA,TRBV9,TRBJ2-5,NA,CASSRGTAEETQYF,TGTGCCAGCAGCCGGGGGACAGCCGAAGAGACCCAGTACTTC
NA,TRBV4-2,TRBJ1-3,NA,CASSRDLGIGNTIYF,TGTGCCAGCAGCCGAGACCTAGGTATCGGAAACACCATATATTTT
NA,TRBV4-2,TRBJ2-3,TRBD1,CASSQPGQGITDTQYF,TGTGCCAGCAGCCAGCCGGGACAGGGGATCACAGATACGCAGTATTTT
NA,TRBV7-9,TRBJ1-2,NA,CASSLATANYGYTF,TGTGCCAGCAGCTTGGCGACAGCAAACTATGGCTACACCTTC
NA,TRBV5-6,TRBJ2-2,NA,CASSLELENTGELFF,TGTGCCAGCAGCTTAGAACTAGAAAACACCGGGGAGCTGTTTTTT
NA,TRBV6-5,TRBJ1-3,TRBD1,CASSYSGTGGEGLYF,TGTGCCAGCAGTTACTCGGGGACAGGGGGCGAAGGATTATATTTT
few,TRBV10-3,TRBJ1-5,TRBD1,CATAGTGAGNQPQHF,TGTGCCACGGCGGGGACAGGGGCGGGCAATCAGCCCCAGCATTTT
NA,TRBV30,TRBJ2-3,TRBD1,CAWSYIRDRMDTQYF,TGTGCCTGGAGCTATATCCGGGACAGGATGGATACGCAGTATTTT
NA,TRBV6-5,TRBJ2-1,NA,CASSRTGFYNEQFF,TGTGCCAGCAGTCGGACTGGATTCTACAATGAGCAGTTCTTC